A single sample is the source of the 7 T cell receptor beta chains below, sequenced in a study of molecular identifiers for immune sequencing clone quantification. TCRdb redid the calling of the PCR reads with MiXCR, one entry per CDR3 protein. The sample includes hundreds of thousands of distinct CDR3 sequences, under 25% of them seen just once. The specimen was naive CD8+ T cells from blood, with Jurkat cell RNA spiked in. Documented subset: FACS-sorted CD8+CD4-CCR7+CD45RA+ naive T cells. The receptor set was obtained from a human donor in good health. Some libraries in this study had Jurkat cell RNA spiked in.

The sample holds many counts of this clonotype. V gene TRBV6-2 or TRBV6-3 combines with J gene TRBJ2-6, with D unresolved. V lost 8 bases to trimming and J lost 1 base, with 9 bases between them. The CDR3 has 14 residues. Looked up from germline, CDR1 is MNHEY and CDR2 is SVGEGT. The CDR3 region is CASSIRSGANVLTF. The DNA of the CDR3 is TGTGCCAGCTCTATTAGATCTGGGGCCAACGTCCTGACTTTC.

About this clonotype: This may come from a read error, since a much larger clone is one base off. The rearrangement uses TRBV7-9 and TRBJ2-7; possible D gene TRBD1, 5 bases. V was shortened by 0 bases and J by 6 bases, with 9 bases between the two germline ends. The CDR3 has 13 amino acids. Germline V CDR1 and CDR2: SEHNR, FQNEAQ (reference sequence). The CDR3 spells CASSLAEGAEQYF. In DNA, the CDR3 is TGTGCCAGCAGCTTAGCCGAAGGGGCCGAGCAGTACTTC.

This clonotype was counted ten times or more. Here the CDR3 reads CASKRDNLGSPLHF. In DNA, the CDR3 is TGTGCCAGCAAGAGGGACAACCTTGGTTCACCCCTCCACTTT. The chain recombines TRBV2 with TRBJ1-6; D may be TRBD1 (6 bases). The CDR3 is made up of 14 amino acids. The ends were cut back, 7 bases at V and 9 bases at J, with 16 bases in the middle. From germline, CDR1 is SNHLY and CDR2 FYNNEI. The whole variable domain, filled in from reference TRBV2 and TRBJ1-6, reads EPEVTQTPSHQVTQMGQEVILRCVPISNHLYFYWYRQILGQKVEFLVSFYNNEISEKSEIFDDQFSVERPDGSNFTLKIRSTKLEDSAMYFCASKRDNLGSPLHFGNGTRLTVT.

This clonotype was found many times. The CDR3 DNA follows: TGTGCCAGCAGTGGGGGACAGGGACCCTACGAGCAGTACTTC. Translating gives CASSGGQGPYEQYF. The chain recombines TRBV28 with TRBJ2-7; TRBD1 aligns across 9 bases. This CDR3 region has 14 residues. With 5 bases clipped from V and 2 bases from J, the junction kept 4 bases outside the gene matches. Germline V gives CDR1 MDHEN, CDR2 SYDVKM. The full variable domain, with the rest looked up from reference TRBV28 and TRBJ2-7, is DVKVTQSSRYLVKRTGEKVFLECVQDMDHENMFWYRQDPGLGLRLIYFSYDVKMKEKGDIPEGYSVSREKKERFSLILESASTNQTSMYLCASSGGQGPYEQYFGPGTRLTVT.

Concerning this clonotype itself: Given a much more abundant clone one base away, this may be a read error. CDR3: CASSLGVQGYEPYF. CDR3 DNA sequence: TGTGCCAGCAGCTTAGGCGTCCAGGGCTACGAGCCGTACTTC. The chain has TRBV7-2 and TRBJ2-7; D is possibly TRBD1 (5 bases). The CDR3 is made up of 14 amino acids. CDR1 and CDR2 (germline): SGHTA, FQGNSA.

This clonotype was counted between two and nine times. The chain is built from TRBV6-5 and TRBJ1-2; the match to TRBD1 covers 8 bases. The V segment lost 6 bases and the J segment 3 bases; nucleotides outside the gene matches: 6. Germline loops: CDR1 MNHEY, CDR2 SVGAGI. The CDR3 covers 14 residues. The CDR3 sequence: CASRPAGGYYGYTF. The CDR3 region has the DNA TGTGCCAGCAGACCTGCAGGGGGCTACTATGGCTACACCTTC.

The table lists this clonotype with a count of one. A much larger clone differs by one base, so this may be a read error. The chain is built from TRBV4-1 and TRBJ2-7, with D possibly TRBD2 on 5 matching bases. CDR1 is MGHRA, CDR2 YSYEKL, per germline. The CDR3 loop spans 13 amino acids. This chain's CDR3 is CASSQASSYERYF. CDR3 DNA sequence: TGCGCCAGCAGCCAGGCTAGCTCCTACGAGCGGTACTTC.